A selection of T cell receptor beta chains follows, all from one sample in a study of T cell changes during pregnancy in multiple sclerosis. Assay used: immunoSEQ multiplex PCR; TCRdb lists only in-frame clones, some missing. Of tens of thousands of clones listed, approximately 92% are singletons. Sequencing used peripheral blood. The receptors were sampled from a female donor with multiple sclerosis, enrolled in a pregnancy study. The CDR3 runs from the conserved cysteine through the conserved F or W. A D gene is named only where the DNA matches it firmly. Clone size is shown for a subset of rows, as once, few, many or a class of expanded clone.

V gene	clone size	D gene	J gene	CDR3 protein	CDR3 DNA
TRBV6-4	.	.	TRBJ1-1	CASSLQEHTEAFF	TGTGCCAGCAGTCTCCAGGAGCACACTGAAGCTTTCTTT
TRBV19	.	TRBD1	TRBJ1-5	CASSVGQFSRNQPQHF	TGTGCCAGTAGTGTGGGACAGTTTAGTAGAAATCAGCCCCAGCATTTT
TRBV7-2	.	TRBD2	TRBJ2-1	CASSKIGTSGRALGNEQFF	TGTGCCAGCAGCAAGATCGGGACTAGCGGGAGGGCCCTAGGCAATGAGCAGTTCTTC
TRBV18	.	TRBD1	TRBJ1-2	CASSPGTGGDYGYTF	TGTGCCAGCTCACCAGGGACAGGGGGAGACTATGGCTACACCTTC
TRBV28	.	.	TRBJ2-5	CASGSPETQYF	TGTGCCAGCGGGAGCCCAGAGACCCAGTACTTC
TRBV27	.	TRBD2	TRBJ2-1	CASSLLAGGPHEQFF	TGTGCCAGCAGTTTGCTAGCGGGAGGGCCCCATGAGCAGTTCTTC
TRBV5-1	.	.	TRBJ1-1	CASSADDTNTEAFF	TGCGCCAGCAGCGCAGACGACACCAACACTGAAGCTTTCTTT
TRBV7-6	.	.	TRBJ2-7	CASSARDLRYEQYF	TGTGCCAGCAGCGCCAGGGACCTTCGATACGAGCAGTACTTC
TRBV5-1	.	.	TRBJ2-1	CASSLVGVGNEQFF	TGCGCCAGCAGCTTGGTGGGAGTAGGTAATGAGCAGTTCTTC
TRBV5-6	.	.	TRBJ1-5	CASSSDSYGNQPQHF	TGTGCCAGCAGTTCTGACAGCTATGGAAATCAGCCCCAGCATTTT
TRBV9	.	.	TRBJ2-1	CASSVRGDWANNEQFF	TGTGCCAGCAGCGTCAGGGGGGACTGGGCTAACAATGAGCAGTTCTTC
TRBV6-1	.	TRBD1	TRBJ1-2	CASTRGQEGDYGYTF	TGTGCCAGCACCAGGGGGCAAGAAGGGGACTATGGCTACACCTTC
TRBV6-5	.	.	TRBJ2-1	CASSFRLRGEQFF	TGTGCCAGCAGTTTTCGACTCCGAGGGGAGCAGTTCTTC
TRBV6-5	.	.	TRBJ1-2	CASREGNYGYTF	TGTGCCAGCAGAGAGGGGAACTATGGCTACACCTTC
TRBV19	.	TRBD1	TRBJ1-2	CAGRTGGAGYTF	TGTGCCGGCCGGACAGGGGGCGCGGGCTACACCTTC
TRBV10-3	.	.	TRBJ2-3	CAISESRTEITDTQYF	TGTGCCATCAGTGAGTCCAGGACCGAAATCACAGATACGCAGTATTTT
TRBV11-2	.	.	TRBJ1-2	CASSLDVPYGYTF	TGTGCCAGCAGCTTAGATGTCCCCTATGGCTACACCTTC
TRBV19	.	.	TRBJ1-2	CASSIGGSGYTF	TGTGCCAGTAGTATCGGAGGGTCTGGCTACACCTTC
TRBV5-1	.	TRBD1	TRBJ1-2	CASSVRDRINGYTF	TGCGCCAGCAGCGTCCGGGACAGGATCAATGGCTACACCTTC
TRBV4-2	.	.	TRBJ2-3	CASSQGWGQITDTQYF	TGTGCCAGCAGCCAAGGTTGGGGGCAGATCACAGATACGCAGTATTTT
TRBV29-1	.	.	TRBJ1-1	CSVRTGNTEAFF	TGCAGCGTCAGGACGGGGAACACTGAAGCTTTCTTT
TRBV10-1	once	TRBD1	TRBJ2-1	CASSGRQGYNEQFF	TGCGCCAGCAGTGGGAGACAGGGCTACAATGAGCAGTTCTTC
TRBV4-3	.	.	TRBJ2-5	CASSQDPTISRGTQYF	TGCGCCAGCAGCCAAGATCCGACTATTTCCCGGGGGACCCAGTACTTC
TRBV9	.	.	TRBJ2-1	CASRQGNEQFF	TGTGCCAGCAGACAGGGAAATGAGCAGTTCTTC
TRBV5-6	.	TRBD2	TRBJ2-3	CASSLEGSGSYTDTQYF	TGTGCCAGCAGCTTGGAGGGTAGCGGGAGCTACACAGATACGCAGTATTTT
TRBV4-1	.	.	TRBJ1-1	CASSQFPGSEAFF	TGCGCCAGCAGCCAATTTCCCGGCAGTGAAGCTTTCTTT
TRBV28	.	.	TRBJ2-7	CASSPAGTRTYEQYF	TGTGCCAGCAGCCCGGCAGGGACACGTACCTACGAGCAGTACTTC
TRBV7-8	once	TRBD2	TRBJ2-7	CASRLAGAYEQYF	TGTGCCAGCAGGCTAGCGGGGGCCTACGAGCAGTACTTC
TRBV6-5	.	.	TRBJ2-6	CATLRNSGANVLTF	TGTGCCACCCTCAGGAACTCTGGGGCCAACGTCCTGACTTTC
TRBV27	.	.	TRBJ2-1	CASTLQGPWNEQFF	TGTGCCAGCACCTTACAGGGCCCGTGGAATGAGCAGTTCTTC
TRBV6-5	.	.	TRBJ2-7	CASSYSERNYEQYF	TGTGCCAGCAGTTACTCAGAAAGGAACTACGAGCAGTACTTC
TRBV6-5	.	.	TRBJ1-2	CASSVGYGYTF	TGTGCCAGCAGTGTAGGCTATGGCTACACCTTC
TRBV5-1	.	TRBD2	TRBJ2-7	CASRGTSGSEQYF	TGCGCCAGCAGGGGGACTAGCGGGAGCGAGCAGTACTTC
TRBV5-4	.	TRBD1	TRBJ1-1	CASRTGTGNTEAFF	TGTGCCAGCAGAACCGGGACAGGGAACACTGAAGCTTTCTTT
TRBV15	.	.	TRBJ1-3	CATSSRFRSGNTIYF	TGTGCCACCAGCAGTCGCTTTCGCTCTGGAAACACCATATATTTT
TRBV6-5	.	.	TRBJ1-1	CASSYGSTEAFF	TGTGCCAGCAGTTACGGGAGTACTGAAGCTTTCTTT
TRBV30	once	.	TRBJ2-7	CAWRTGYYEQYF	TGTGCCTGGAGGACAGGTTACTACGAGCAGTACTTC
TRBV7-9	.	.	TRBJ1-2	CASSLDGGMGYTF	TGTGCCAGCAGCTTAGACGGCGGGATGGGCTACACCTTC
TRBV5-4	.	.	TRBJ2-1	CASSLWVANNEQFF	TGTGCCAGCAGCTTGTGGGTAGCAAACAATGAGCAGTTCTTC
TRBV5-6	.	.	TRBJ2-7	CASSLGTYEQYF	TGTGCCAGCAGCTTGGGAACTTACGAGCAGTACTTC
TRBV6-5	.	TRBD2	TRBJ2-1	CASSYSGGVTIF	TGTGCCAGCAGTTACTCGGGAGGGGTAACGATCTTC
TRBV6-5	once	TRBD2	TRBJ2-7	CASSSTVFSGKDEQYF	TGTGCCAGCAGTTCGACGGTTTTTAGCGGGAAAGACGAGCAGTACTTC
TRBV6-5	.	TRBD1	TRBJ1-1	CASSLPGGTEAFF	TGTGCCAGCAGCCTCCCAGGGGGCACTGAAGCTTTCTTT
TRBV19	.	.	TRBJ1-3	CASTRWGNTIYF	TGTGCCAGTACCCGCTGGGGAAACACCATATATTTT
TRBV19	once	TRBD1	TRBJ2-5	CASSLGGTGWRETQYF	TGTGCCAGTAGCCTTGGGGGGACAGGGTGGAGGGAGACCCAGTACTTC
TRBV19	.	.	TRBJ1-5	CASSLQQPNQPQHF	TGTGCCAGTAGTTTACAGCAGCCTAATCAGCCCCAGCATTTT
TRBV7-2	.	TRBD1	TRBJ1-1	CASSVTGGVNTEAFF	TGTGCCAGCAGCGTGACAGGGGGGGTGAACACTGAAGCTTTCTTT
TRBV9	.	.	TRBJ1-3	CASSRQFSSGNTIYF	TGTGCCAGCAGTAGACAGTTTTCCTCTGGAAACACCATATATTTT
TRBV29-1	once	.	TRBJ1-2	CSANRGTTNYGYTF	TGCAGCGCAAACCGGGGGACAACCAACTATGGCTACACCTTC
TRBV2	.	.	TRBJ2-7	CASSGDDRYEQYF	TGTGCCAGCAGTGGGGACGATAGATACGAGCAGTACTTC
TRBV5-1	.	TRBD2	TRBJ2-2	CASSLSLAGGPNTGELFF	TGCGCCAGCAGCTTATCACTAGCGGGAGGGCCAAACACCGGGGAGCTGTTTTTT
TRBV28	.	.	TRBJ2-7	CASTAPKFEQYF	TGTGCCAGCACCGCCCCAAAATTCGAGCAGTACTTC
TRBV7-3	.	.	TRBJ2-7	CASSLGLGGEQYF	TGTGCCAGCAGCTTAGGGCTGGGGGGTGAGCAGTACTTC
TRBV7-8	.	.	TRBJ2-2	CASSLSERAITGELFF	TGTGCCAGCAGCTTATCGGAGCGGGCCATCACCGGGGAGCTGTTTTTT
TRBV7-9	.	.	TRBJ1-3	CASSPQKAVSWNSGNTIYF	TGTGCCAGCAGCCCCCAAAAAGCAGTATCCTGGAACTCTGGAAACACCATATATTTT
TRBV5-1	.	.	TRBJ2-1	CASSLSRHEQFF	TGCGCCAGCAGCTTATCACGTCATGAGCAGTTCTTC
TRBV6-1	.	TRBD2	TRBJ2-7	CATGRDYLSEQYF	TGTGCAACAGGTCGGGACTATCTCTCCGAGCAGTACTTC
TRBV18	.	.	TRBJ2-7	CASSPVTVLHYEQYF	TGTGCCAGCTCACCAGTAACAGTCTTACACTACGAGCAGTACTTC
TRBV13	.	TRBD2	TRBJ2-3	CASSLYGTSGTFDTQYF	TGTGCCAGCAGCCTTTACGGTACTAGCGGGACATTTGATACGCAGTATTTT
TRBV19	.	.	TRBJ1-5	CASSIVTDSNQPQHF	TGTGCCAGTAGTATTGTGACAGATAGCAATCAGCCCCAGCATTTT